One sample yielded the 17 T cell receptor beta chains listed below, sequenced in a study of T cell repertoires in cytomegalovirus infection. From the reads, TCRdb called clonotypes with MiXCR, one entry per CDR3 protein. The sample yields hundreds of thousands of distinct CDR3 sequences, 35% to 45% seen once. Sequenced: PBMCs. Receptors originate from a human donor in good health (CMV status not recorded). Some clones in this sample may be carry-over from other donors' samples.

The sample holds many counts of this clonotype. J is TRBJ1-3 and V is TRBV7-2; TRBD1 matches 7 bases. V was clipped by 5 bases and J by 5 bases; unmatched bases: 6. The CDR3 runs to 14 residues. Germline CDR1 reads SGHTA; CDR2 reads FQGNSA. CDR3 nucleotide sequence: TGTGCCAGCAGCCATATGGGACAGCGAAACACCATATATTTT. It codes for CASSHMGQRNTIYF.

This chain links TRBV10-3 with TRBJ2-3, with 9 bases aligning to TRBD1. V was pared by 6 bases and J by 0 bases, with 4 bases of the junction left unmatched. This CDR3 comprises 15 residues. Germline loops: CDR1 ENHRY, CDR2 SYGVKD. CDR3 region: CAIRGGQGSTDTQYF. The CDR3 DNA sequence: TGTGCCATCAGGGGGGGACAGGGCAGCACAGATACGCAGTATTTT.

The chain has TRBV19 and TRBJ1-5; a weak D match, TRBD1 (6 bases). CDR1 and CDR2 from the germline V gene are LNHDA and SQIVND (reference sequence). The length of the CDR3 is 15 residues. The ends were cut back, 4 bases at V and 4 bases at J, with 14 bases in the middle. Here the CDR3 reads CASSRGQGINQPQHF. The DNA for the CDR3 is TGTGCCAGTAGTAGGGGGCAGGGGATTAATCAGCCCCAGCATTTT.

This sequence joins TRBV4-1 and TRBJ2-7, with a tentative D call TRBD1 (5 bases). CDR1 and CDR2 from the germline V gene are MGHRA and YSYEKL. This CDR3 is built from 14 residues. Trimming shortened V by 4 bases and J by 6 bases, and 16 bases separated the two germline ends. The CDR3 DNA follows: TGCGCCAGCAGCCTCAGGGTTTCGACCAGCGAGCAGTACTTC. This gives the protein CASSLRVSTSEQYF.

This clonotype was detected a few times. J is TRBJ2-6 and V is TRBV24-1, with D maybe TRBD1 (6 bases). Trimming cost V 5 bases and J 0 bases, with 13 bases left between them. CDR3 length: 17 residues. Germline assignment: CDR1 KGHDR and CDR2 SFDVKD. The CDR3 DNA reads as TGTGCCACCAGTGGTTCAGGGGATCCCTCTGGGGCCAACGTCCTGACTTTC. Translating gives CATSGSGDPSGANVLTF.

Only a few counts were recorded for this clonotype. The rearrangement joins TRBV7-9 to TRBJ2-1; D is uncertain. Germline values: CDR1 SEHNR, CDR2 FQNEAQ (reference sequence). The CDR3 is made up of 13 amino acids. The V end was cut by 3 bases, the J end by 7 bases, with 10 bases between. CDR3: CASSFSSGNEQFF. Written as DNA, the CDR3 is TGTGCCAGCAGCTTTTCGTCGGGTAATGAGCAGTTCTTC.

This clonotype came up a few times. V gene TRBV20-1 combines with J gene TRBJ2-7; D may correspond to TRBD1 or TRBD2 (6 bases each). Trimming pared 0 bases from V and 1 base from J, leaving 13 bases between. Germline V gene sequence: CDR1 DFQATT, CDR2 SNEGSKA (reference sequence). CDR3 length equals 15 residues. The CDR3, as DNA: TGCAGTGCTAGAGATGGTCAGGGGACTTCCTACGAGCAGTACTTC. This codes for CSARDGQGTSYEQYF.

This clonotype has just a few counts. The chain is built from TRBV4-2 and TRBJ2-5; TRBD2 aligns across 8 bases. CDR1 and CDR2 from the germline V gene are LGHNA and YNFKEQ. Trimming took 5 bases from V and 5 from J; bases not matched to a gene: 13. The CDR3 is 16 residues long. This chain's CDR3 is CASSLRTGGPSETQYF. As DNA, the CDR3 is TGTGCCAGCAGCTTGCGTACGGGAGGGCCCTCGGAGACCCAGTACTTC.

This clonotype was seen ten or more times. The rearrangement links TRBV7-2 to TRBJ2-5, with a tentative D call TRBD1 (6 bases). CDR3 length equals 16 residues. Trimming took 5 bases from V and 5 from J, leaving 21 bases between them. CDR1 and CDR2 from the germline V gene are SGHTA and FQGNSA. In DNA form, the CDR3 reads TGTGCCAGCAGCCAGGGCGGCAGGGGAATTGTGGAGACCCAGTACTTC. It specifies CASSQGGRGIVETQYF.

The CDR3 sequence is CASSAQDKPQHF. The CDR3 DNA follows: TGTGCCAGTAGTGCCCAAGATAAGCCCCAGCATTTT. This chain links TRBV19 with TRBJ1-5, with unresolved D. CDR1 and CDR2 (germline): LNHDA, SQIVND (reference sequence). The V end was cut by 5 bases, the J end by 8 bases, with 10 bases between. The length of the CDR3 is 12 residues.

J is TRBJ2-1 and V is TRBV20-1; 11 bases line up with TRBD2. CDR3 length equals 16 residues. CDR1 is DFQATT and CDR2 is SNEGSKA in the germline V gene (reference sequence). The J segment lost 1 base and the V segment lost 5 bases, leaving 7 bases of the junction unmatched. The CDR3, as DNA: TGCAGTGCTTTCCTGAGACTAGCGGGGTCCTACAATGAGCAGTTCTTC. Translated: CSAFLRLAGSYNEQFF.

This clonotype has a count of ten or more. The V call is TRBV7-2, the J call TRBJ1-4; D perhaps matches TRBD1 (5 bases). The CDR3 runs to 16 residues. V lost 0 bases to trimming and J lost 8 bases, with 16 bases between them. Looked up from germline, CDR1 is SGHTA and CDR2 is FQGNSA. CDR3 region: CASSLAPAGFGEKLFF. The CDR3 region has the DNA TGTGCCAGCAGCTTAGCGCCAGCAGGGTTTGGCGAAAAACTGTTTTTT.

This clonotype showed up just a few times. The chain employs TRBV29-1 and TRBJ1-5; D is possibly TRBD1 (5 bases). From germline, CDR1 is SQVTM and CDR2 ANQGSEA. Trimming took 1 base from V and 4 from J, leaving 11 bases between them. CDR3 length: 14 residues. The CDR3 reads CSVEVGGGNQPQHF. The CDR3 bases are TGCAGCGTTGAAGTGGGGGGGGGTAATCAGCCCCAGCATTTT.

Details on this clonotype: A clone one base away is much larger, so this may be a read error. The CDR3 coding sequence is TGTGCCAGCAGCTTATTTGCTCTTGGGGCTAGCGTGTACAATGAGCAGTTCTTC. Translation gives CASSLFALGASVYNEQFF. The rearrangement links TRBV7-3 to TRBJ2-1, with D possibly matching TRBD2 (6 bases). CDR1 and CDR2 from the germline V gene are SGHTA and FQGTGA. Trimming removed 2 bases from V and 4 bases from J, with 21 bases in between. The CDR3 sequence is 18 residues long.

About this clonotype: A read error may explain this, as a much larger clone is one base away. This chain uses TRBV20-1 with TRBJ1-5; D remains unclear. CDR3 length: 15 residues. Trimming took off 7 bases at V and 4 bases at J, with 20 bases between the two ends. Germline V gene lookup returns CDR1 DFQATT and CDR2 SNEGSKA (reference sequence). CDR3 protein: CSVTDTARSNQPQHF. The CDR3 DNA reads TGCAGTGTCACTGATACGGCACGGAGTAATCAGCCCCAGCATTTT.

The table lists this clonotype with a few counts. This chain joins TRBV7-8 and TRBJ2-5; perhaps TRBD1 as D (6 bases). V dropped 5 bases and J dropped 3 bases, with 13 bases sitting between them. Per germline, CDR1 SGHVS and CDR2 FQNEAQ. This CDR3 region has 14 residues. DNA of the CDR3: TGTGCCAGCAGCCTCGGGACAAAAAAAGAGACCCAGTACTTC. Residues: CASSLGTKKETQYF.

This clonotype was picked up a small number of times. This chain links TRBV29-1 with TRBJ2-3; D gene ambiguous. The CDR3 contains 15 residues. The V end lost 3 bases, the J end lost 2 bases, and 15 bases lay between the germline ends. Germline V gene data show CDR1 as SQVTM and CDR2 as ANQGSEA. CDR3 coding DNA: TGCAGCGTTGAGACACGAAGCTACTACACAGATACGCAGTATTTT. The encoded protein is CSVETRSYYTDTQYF.